This T cell receptor beta chain was observed in a study of T-cell memory formation after mild COVID-19. Study context: TCR clustering was largely donor specific.

Points on this clonotype: Its antigen remains unknown.

It was 5'RACE with constant-segment primers that produced the TCR alpha and TCR beta cDNA libraries, which carried sample barcodes and UMIs. TCRdb re-called the 5' RACE reads with MiXCR, one entry per CDR3 protein. The sample gives around 140,000 distinct CDR3 sequences, over 15% of which show up once; over 2% is in the top ten. Germline assignment: CDR1 SGHTA and CDR2 FQGNSA. The V end was cut by 4 bases, the J end by 0 bases, with 11 bases between. The CDR3 length is 15 residues. Whole-study results and caveats: Of the contracting clones, CD4+ ones lay mainly in CM and EM, and CD8+ ones in EMRA. Clones that contracted from day 15 to 85 had balanced CD4/CD8; later expanders were CD4+ biased.

V is TRBV7-2 and J is TRBJ2-3; D is unclear. The source of this sequence is an adult woman who had mild COVID-19 (a few samples of this study predate the infection). Cell type and time point are not known. Sequenced: PBMCs or a T cell subset sorted from them (not recorded which). DNA of the CDR3: TGTGCCAGCAGCTCGATGACGGTCAGCACAGATACGCAGTATTTT. Amino acids: CASSSMTVSTDTQYF.